This entry features one T cell receptor (beta chain) sequence. Antigen specificity is unknown. This record comes from a study of immune evolution from preneoplasia to lung adenocarcinoma. CDR1 and CDR2 (germline): SGHTA, FQGNSA. This CDR3 spans 14 amino acids. V shed 5 bases, J shed 5 bases, and the junction held 8 bases outside the gene matches. Broader study findings: From normal lung to invasive adenocarcinoma, top clone frequencies appeared to decrease.

Each case's diagnosis was confirmed by two pathologists on H&E. Assay used: immunoSEQ multiplex PCR; TCRdb lists only in-frame clones, some missing. Found here are 35,000 to 40,000 clones, 60% to 75% of them singletons; the top ten hold approximately 6.5%. The gene calls are TRBV7-2 and TRBJ2-7; 8 nucleotides match TRBD2. The sequence came from a person in their sixties or seventies with lung adenocarcinoma. The specimen was FFPE invasive lung adenocarcinoma tissue. CDR3: CASSRGGNWHEQYF. The CDR3 region has the DNA TGTGCCAGCAGCCGGGGGGGGAATTGGCACGAGCAGTACTTC.